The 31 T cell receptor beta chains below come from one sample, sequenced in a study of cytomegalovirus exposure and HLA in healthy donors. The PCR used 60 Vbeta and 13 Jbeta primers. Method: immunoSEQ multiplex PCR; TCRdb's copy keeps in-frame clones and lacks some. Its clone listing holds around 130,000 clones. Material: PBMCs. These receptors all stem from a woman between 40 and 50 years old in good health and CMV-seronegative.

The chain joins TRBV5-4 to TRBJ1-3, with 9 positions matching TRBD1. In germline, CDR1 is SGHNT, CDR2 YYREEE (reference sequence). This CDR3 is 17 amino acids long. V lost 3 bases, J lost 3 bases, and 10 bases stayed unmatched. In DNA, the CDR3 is TGTGCCAGCAGCTGGGAATTAACAGGGGGCAGTGGAAACACCATATATTTT. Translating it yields CASSWELTGGSGNTIYF.

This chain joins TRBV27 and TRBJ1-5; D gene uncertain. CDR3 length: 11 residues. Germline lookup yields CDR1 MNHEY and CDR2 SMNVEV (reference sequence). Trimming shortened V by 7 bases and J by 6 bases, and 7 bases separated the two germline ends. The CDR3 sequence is CASNPCQPQHF. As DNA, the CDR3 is TGTGCCAGCAATCCCTGTCAGCCCCAGCATTTT.

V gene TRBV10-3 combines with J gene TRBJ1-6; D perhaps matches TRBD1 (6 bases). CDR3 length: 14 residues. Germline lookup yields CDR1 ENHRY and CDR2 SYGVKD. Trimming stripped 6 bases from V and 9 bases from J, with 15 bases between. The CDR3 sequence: CAIRNLDSFSPLHF. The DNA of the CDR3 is TGTGCCATCAGAAATCTGGACAGTTTTTCACCCCTCCACTTT.

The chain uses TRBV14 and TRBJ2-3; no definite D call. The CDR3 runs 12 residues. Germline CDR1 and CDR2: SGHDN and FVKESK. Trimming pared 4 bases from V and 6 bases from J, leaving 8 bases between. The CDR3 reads CASSLFRDTQYF. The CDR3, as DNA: TGTGCCAGCAGCCTGTTTCGGGATACGCAGTATTTT.

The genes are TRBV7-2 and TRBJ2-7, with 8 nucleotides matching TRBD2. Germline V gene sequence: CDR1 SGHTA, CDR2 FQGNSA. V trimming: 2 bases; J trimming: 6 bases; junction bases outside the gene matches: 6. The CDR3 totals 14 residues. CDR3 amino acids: CASSLIRAGGEQYF. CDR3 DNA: TGTGCCAGCAGCTTAATAAGGGCGGGGGGCGAGCAGTACTTC.

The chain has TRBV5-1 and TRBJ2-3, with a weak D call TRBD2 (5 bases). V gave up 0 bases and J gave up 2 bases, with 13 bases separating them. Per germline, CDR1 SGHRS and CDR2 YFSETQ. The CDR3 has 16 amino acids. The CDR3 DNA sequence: TGCGCCAGCAGCTTGGCCATGGCGACTATCACAGATACGCAGTATTTT. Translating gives CASSLAMATITDTQYF.

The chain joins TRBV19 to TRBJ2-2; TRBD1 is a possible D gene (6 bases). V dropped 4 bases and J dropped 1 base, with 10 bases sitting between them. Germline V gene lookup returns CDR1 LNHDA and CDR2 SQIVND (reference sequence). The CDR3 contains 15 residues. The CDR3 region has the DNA TGTGCCAGTAGTAAGGACAGACTGAACACCGGGGAGCTGTTTTTT. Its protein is CASSKDRLNTGELFF.

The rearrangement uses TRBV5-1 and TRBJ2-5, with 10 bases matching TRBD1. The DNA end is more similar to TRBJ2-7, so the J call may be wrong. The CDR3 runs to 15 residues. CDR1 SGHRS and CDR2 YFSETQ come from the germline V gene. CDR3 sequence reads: CASSWPGTGAREQYF. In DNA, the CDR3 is TGCGCCAGCAGCTGGCCCGGGACAGGGGCTCGCGAGCAGTACTTC.

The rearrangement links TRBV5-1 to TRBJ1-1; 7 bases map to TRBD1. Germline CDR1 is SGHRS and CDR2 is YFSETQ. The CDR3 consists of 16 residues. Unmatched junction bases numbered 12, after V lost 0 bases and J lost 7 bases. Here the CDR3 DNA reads TGCGCCAGCAGCTTGGGGGACAGAGGAATGAAGGATGAAGCTTTCTTT. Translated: CASSLGDRGMKDEAFF.

The CDR3 sequence is CASSLYPGQANSPLHF. In nucleotides, the CDR3 is TGTGCCAGCAGTTTATACCCCGGACAGGCGAATTCACCCCTCCACTTT. The chain joins TRBV28 to TRBJ1-6; the match to TRBD1 covers 7 bases. V shed 1 base, J shed 7 bases, and the junction held 7 bases outside the gene matches. In germline, CDR1 is MDHEN, CDR2 SYDVKM. The CDR3 has 16 amino acids. Supplemented by reference TRBV28 and TRBJ1-6, the full variable domain reads DVKVTQSSRYLVKRTGEKVFLECVQDMDHENMFWYRQDPGLGLRLIYFSYDVKMKEKGDIPEGYSVSREKKERFSLILESASTNQTSMYLCASSLYPGQANSPLHFGNGTRLTVT.

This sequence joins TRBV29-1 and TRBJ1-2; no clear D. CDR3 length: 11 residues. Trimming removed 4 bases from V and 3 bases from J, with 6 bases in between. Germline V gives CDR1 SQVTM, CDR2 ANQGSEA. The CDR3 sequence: CSVGDYYGYTF. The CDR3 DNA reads TGCAGCGTTGGAGACTACTATGGCTACACCTTC. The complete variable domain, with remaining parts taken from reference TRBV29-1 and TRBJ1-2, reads SAVISQKPSRDICQRGTSLTIQCQVDSQVTMMFWYRQQPGQSLTLIATANQGSEATYESGFVIDKFPISRPNLTFSTLTVSNMSPEDSSIYLCSVGDYYGYTFGSGTRLTVV.

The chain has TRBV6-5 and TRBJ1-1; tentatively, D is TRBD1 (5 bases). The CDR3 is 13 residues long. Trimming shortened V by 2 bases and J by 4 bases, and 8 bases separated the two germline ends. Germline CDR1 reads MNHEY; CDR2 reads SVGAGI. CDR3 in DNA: TGTGCCAGCAGTTACGACGGGGGCACTGAAGCTTTCTTT. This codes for CASSYDGGTEAFF.

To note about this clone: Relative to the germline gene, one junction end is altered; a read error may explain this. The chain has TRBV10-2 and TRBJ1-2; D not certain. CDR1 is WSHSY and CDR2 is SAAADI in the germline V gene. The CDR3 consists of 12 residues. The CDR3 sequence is CASSPANYGCTF. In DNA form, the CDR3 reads TGCGCCAGCAGTCCAGCTAACTATGGCTGCACCTTC.

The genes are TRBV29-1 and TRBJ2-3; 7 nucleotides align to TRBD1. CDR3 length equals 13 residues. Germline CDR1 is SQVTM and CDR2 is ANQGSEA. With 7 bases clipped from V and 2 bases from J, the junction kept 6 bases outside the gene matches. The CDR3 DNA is TGCAGCGCTAGGACAGGCCTCACAGATACGCAGTATTTT. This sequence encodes CSARTGLTDTQYF.

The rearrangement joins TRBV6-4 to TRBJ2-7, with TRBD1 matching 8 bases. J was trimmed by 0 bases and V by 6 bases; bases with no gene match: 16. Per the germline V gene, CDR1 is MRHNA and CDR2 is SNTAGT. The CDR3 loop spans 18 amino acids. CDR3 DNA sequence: TGTGCCAGCAGGCTGACAGGGGTCGAAATTAATAGCTCCTACGAGCAGTACGTC. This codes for CASRLTGVEINSSYEQYV.

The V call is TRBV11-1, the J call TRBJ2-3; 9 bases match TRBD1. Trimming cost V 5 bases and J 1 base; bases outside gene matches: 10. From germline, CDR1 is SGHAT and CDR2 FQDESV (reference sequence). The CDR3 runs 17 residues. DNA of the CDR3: TGTGCCAGCAGCCCTGGGACGGGACAGGGTGGCACAGATACGCAGTATTTT. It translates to CASSPGTGQGGTDTQYF.

CDR3 sequence reads: CASSFPSGGTNEQFF. The CDR3 DNA is TGTGCCAGCAGCTTCCCAAGCGGGGGGACAAATGAGCAGTTCTTC. V gene TRBV7-3 combines with J gene TRBJ2-1; TRBD2 aligns across 9 bases. J was trimmed by 7 bases and V by 3 bases; bases with no gene match: 7. Germline values: CDR1 SGHTA, CDR2 FQGTGA. The CDR3 length is 15 residues.

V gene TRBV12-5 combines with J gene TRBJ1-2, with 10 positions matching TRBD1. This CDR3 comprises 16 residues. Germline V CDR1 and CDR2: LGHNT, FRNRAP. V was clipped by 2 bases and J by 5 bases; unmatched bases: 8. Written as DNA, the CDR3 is TGTGCTAGTGGTTTGTTGCCGGGACAGGGGCTGTATGGCTACACCTTC. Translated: CASGLLPGQGLYGYTF. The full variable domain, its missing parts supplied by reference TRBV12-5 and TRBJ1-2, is DARVTQTPRHKVTEMGQEVTMRCQPILGHNTVFWYRQTMMQGLELLAYFRNRAPLDDSGMPKDRFSAEMPDATLATLKIQPSEPRDSAVYFCASGLLPGQGLYGYTFGSGTRLTVV.

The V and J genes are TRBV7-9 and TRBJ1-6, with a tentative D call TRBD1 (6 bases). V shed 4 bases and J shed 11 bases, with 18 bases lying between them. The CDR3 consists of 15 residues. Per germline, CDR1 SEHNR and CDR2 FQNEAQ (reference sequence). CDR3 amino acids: CASSSRSQGSPPLHF. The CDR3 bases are TGTGCCAGCAGCTCGAGGTCACAGGGTAGTCCACCCCTCCACTTT.

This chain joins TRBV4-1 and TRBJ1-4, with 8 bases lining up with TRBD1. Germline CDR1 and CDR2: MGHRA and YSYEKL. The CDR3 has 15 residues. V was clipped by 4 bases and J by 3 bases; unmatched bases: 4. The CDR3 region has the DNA TGCGCCAGCAGCCGCACAGGGGGATCTAATGAAAAACTGTTTTTT. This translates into CASSRTGGSNEKLFF.

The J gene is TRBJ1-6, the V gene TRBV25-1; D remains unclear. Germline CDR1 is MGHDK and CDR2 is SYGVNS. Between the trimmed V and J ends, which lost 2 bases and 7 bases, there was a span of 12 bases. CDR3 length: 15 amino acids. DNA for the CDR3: TGTGCCAGCAGTGAAGGGTCTTGGAGCAATTCACCCCTCCACTTT. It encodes CASSEGSWSNSPLHF.

The CDR3 DNA follows: TGTGCCAGTAGTCTCAGGGGGCCTGGAAACACCATATATTTT. Translated: CASSLRGPGNTIYF. J is TRBJ1-3 and V is TRBV5-6; TRBD1 agrees at 8 bases. The germline V gene has CDR1 SGHDT and CDR2 YYEEEE. V dropped 8 bases and J dropped 2; count of bases not matched to a gene: 6. This CDR3 contains 14 residues.

CDR3 region: CASSQQRAGLYEQYF. CDR3 nucleotide sequence: TGCGCCAGCAGCCAGCAACGGGCGGGGCTCTACGAGCAGTACTTC. V and J are TRBV4-3 and TRBJ2-7; perhaps TRBD2 as D (6 bases). CDR3 length equals 15 residues. The germline CDR1 and CDR2 sequences are LGHNA and YSLEER. V was shortened by 3 bases and J by 3 bases, with 15 bases between the two germline ends.

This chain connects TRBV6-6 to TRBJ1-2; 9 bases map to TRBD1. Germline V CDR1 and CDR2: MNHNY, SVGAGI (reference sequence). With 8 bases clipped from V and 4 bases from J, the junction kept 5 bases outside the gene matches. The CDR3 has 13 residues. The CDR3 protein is CASETGGFYGYTF. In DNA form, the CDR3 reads TGTGCCAGCGAGACAGGGGGATTCTATGGCTACACCTTC.

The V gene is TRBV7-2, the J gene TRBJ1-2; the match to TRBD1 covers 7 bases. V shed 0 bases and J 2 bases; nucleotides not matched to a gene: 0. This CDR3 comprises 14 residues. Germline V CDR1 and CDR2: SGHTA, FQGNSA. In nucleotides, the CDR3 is TGTGCCAGCAGCTTAGCACAGGGGAACTATGGCTACACCTTC. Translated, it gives CASSLAQGNYGYTF.

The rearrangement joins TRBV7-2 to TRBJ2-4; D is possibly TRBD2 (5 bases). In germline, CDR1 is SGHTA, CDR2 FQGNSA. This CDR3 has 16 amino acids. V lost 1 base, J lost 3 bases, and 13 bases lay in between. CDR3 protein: CASSLGRTRVKNIQYF. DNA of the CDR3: TGTGCCAGCAGCTTAGGTCGGACGAGGGTCAAAAACATTCAGTACTTC.

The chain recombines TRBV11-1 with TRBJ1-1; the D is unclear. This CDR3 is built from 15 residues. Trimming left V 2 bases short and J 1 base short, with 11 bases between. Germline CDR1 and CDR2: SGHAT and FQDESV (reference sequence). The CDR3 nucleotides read TGTGCCAGCAGCTTAAATGGTGTGAGGAACACTGAAGCTTTCTTT. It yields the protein CASSLNGVRNTEAFF.

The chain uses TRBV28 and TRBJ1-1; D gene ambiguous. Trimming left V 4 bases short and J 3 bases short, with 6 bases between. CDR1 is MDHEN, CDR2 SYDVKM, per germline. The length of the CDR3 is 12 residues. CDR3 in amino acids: CASSYADTEAFF. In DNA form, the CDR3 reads TGTGCCAGCAGTTATGCGGACACTGAAGCTTTCTTT. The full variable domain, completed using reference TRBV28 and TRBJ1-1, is DVKVTQSSRYLVKRTGEKVFLECVQDMDHENMFWYRQDPGLGLRLIYFSYDVKMKEKGDIPEGYSVSREKKERFSLILESASTNQTSMYLCASSYADTEAFFGQGTRLTVV.

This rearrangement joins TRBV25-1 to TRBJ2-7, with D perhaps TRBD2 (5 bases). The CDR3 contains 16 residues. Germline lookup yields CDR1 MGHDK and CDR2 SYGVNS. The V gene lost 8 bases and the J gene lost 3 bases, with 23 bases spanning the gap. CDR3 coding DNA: TGTGCCAGCGCAGTCGGGGAAGGATGGATCGTCTACGAGCAGTACTTC. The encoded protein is CASAVGEGWIVYEQYF.

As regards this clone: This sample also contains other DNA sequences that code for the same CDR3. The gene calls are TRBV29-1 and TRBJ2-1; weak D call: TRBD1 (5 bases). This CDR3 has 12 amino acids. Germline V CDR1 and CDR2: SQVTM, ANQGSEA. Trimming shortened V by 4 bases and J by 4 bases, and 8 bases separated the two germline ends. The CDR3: CSVGQGYNEQFF. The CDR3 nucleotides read TGCAGCGTTGGCCAGGGTTACAATGAGCAGTTCTTC.

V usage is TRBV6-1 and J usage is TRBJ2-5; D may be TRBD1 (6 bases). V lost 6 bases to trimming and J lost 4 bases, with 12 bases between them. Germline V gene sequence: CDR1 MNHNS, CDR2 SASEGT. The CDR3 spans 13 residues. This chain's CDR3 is CASRRQGLETQYF. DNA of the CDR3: TGTGCCAGCAGGCGTCAGGGGTTAGAGACCCAGTACTTC.